This T cell receptor beta chain was recorded in a study of OX40 agonist ivuxolimab in advanced cancers. The assay was immunoSEQ multiplex PCR, and TCRdb's table has in-frame clones only and misses some. The table has more than 90,000 clones, roughly 83% seen once. The CDR3 runs 14 residues. Per germline, CDR1 SNHLY and CDR2 FYNNEI. Trimming left V 5 bases short and J 0 bases short, with 11 bases between. The source was CD4+ or CD8+ T cells sorted from blood, collected in a trial of the OX40 agonist ivuxolimab. The V call is TRBV2, the J call TRBJ2-7; D may correspond to TRBD1 or TRBD2 (5 bases each). The receptor was derived from an adult with an advanced solid tumor such as melanoma, head and neck, liver or kidney cancer. CDR3 bases: TGTGCCAGCAGTAAGGGACGGAGCTCCTACGAGCAGTACTTC. Residues: CASSKGRSSYEQYF.